This T cell receptor (beta chain) originates from a study of metastatic and nonmetastatic thyroid tumors. Study as a whole: Thyroid patients, malignant and benign, had repertoires compared across blood and tumor or nodule tissue.

MiXCR was used by TCRdb to re-call the PCR reads. Of some 21,000 clones listed, approximately 30% are singletons. V was shortened by 5 bases and J by 1 base, with 16 bases between the two germline ends. The length of the CDR3 is 16 residues. From germline, CDR1 is SGHNT and CDR2 YENEEA. General study findings and limits: According to reports, the diversity of TCR beta was significantly higher in malignant thyroid tumors than in benign nodules, and this held in both blood and tumor samples.

Thyroid surgery had not been preceded by any treatment in any patient. The sample holds many counts of this clone. What it binds is not known. Input material: blood. The chain uses TRBV11-3 and TRBJ2-3, with TRBD1 as a possible D gene (5 bases). The origin of this receptor is a female donor with papillary thyroid cancer or a benign thyroid nodule (not recorded which). Some clones in this sample may be carry-over from other donors' samples. In nucleotides, the CDR3 is TGTGCCAGCAGCCAAAGGGCAGGGTCGGGCACAGATACGCAGTATTTT. Amino acids: CASSQRAGSGTDTQYF.